The sample holds a few counts of the clone carrying this T cell receptor (beta chain). Its antigen remains unknown. Multiplex touch-down PCR with TRB-A/B primers amplified rearranged V-D-J TRB sequences. TCRdb analysed the multiplex PCR reads with MiXCR anew, one entry per CDR3 protein. The repertoire holds 13,000 or so distinct CDR3 sequences, with less than 30% as singletons. The germline V gene encodes CDR1 MNHNS and CDR2 SASEGT. The CDR3 spans 14 residues. The V and J ends lost 0 bases and 4 bases respectively, with 9 bases between them. This entry comes from a study of T cell repertoires in aging, cancer and after chemotherapy. The study, taken as a whole, reports: Healthy donors lost TCR diversity with age mainly through richness, cancer patients through richness and evenness.

The template was genomic DNA from peripheral blood, not RNA. The sample comprised blood. The clonotype originates from a human donor in good health. The chain has TRBV6-1 and TRBJ1-1; D may be TRBD1 (5 bases). The CDR3 coding sequence is TGTGCCAGCAGTGAAGCGCGGAGGGGCACTGAAGCTTTCTTT. It translates to CASSEARRGTEAFF.